This is a list of T cell receptor beta chains from one sample in a study of blood T cells in healthy people across ages. MiXCR, applied by TCRdb to the 5' RACE reads, yields one record per CDR3 protein. This sample has approximately 800,000 distinct CDR3 sequences; about 55% occur once, and the top ten carry about 38%. Sequenced input: blood. These receptors came from a man older than 75 in good health. CDR3s include the opening cysteine and the closing phenylalanine or tryptophan. The D gene is left open where the match is weak. Some rows have no size entry. The others give once, few or many, or a class for an expanded clone.

cdr3_nt: TGTGCCAGCAGCCGGGGACTAGCGGGAGGCCCCTACGAGCAGTACTTC; cdr3_aa: CASSRGLAGGPYEQYF; d_call: TRBD2; v_call: TRBV3-1; j_call: TRBJ2-7; clone_size: -
cdr3_nt: TGTGCCAGCAGCCAAGGAGGACAGGGGCGAGACGGCTACACCTTC; cdr3_aa: CASSQGGQGRDGYTF; d_call: TRBD1; v_call: TRBV3-1; j_call: TRBJ1-2; clone_size: -
cdr3_nt: TGCGCCAGCAGCGCGGGGACAGGGGGCAACTATGGCTACACCTTC; cdr3_aa: CASSAGTGGNYGYTF; d_call: TRBD1; v_call: TRBV5-1; j_call: TRBJ1-2; clone_size: once
cdr3_nt: TGTGCCAGCAGCCACGGCAGGGCGAGCTATGGCTACACCTTC; cdr3_aa: CASSHGRASYGYTF; d_call: -; v_call: TRBV3-1; j_call: TRBJ1-2; clone_size: -
cdr3_nt: TGTGCCAGCTCACCGGAAACAGGGAGCGGCGAGCAGTACTTC; cdr3_aa: CASSPETGSGEQYF; d_call: -; v_call: TRBV18; j_call: TRBJ2-7; clone_size: -
cdr3_nt: TGTGCCAGCAGCCAAGCGGCAGGGAGGACCCAAGAGACCCAGTACTTC; cdr3_aa: CASSQAAGRTQETQYF; d_call: -; v_call: TRBV3-1; j_call: TRBJ2-5; clone_size: -
cdr3_nt: TGTGCCAGCAGCCGTACGGGACAGCAAAATTCACCCCTCCACTTT; cdr3_aa: CASSRTGQQNSPLHF; d_call: TRBD1; v_call: TRBV3-1; j_call: TRBJ1-6; clone_size: -
cdr3_nt: TGTGCCAGCAGGAAGGACGACAGGGGGCGGGTAGATACGCAGTATTTT; cdr3_aa: CASRKDDRGRVDTQYF; d_call: TRBD1; v_call: TRBV6-1; j_call: TRBJ2-3; clone_size: once
cdr3_nt: TGTGCCATCAGTGGGGGGACTAGCGGGAGGGCCGGTGAGCAGTTCTTC; cdr3_aa: CAISGGTSGRAGEQFF; d_call: TRBD2; v_call: TRBV10-3; j_call: TRBJ2-1; clone_size: -
cdr3_nt: TGTGCCAGCAGCCAGTACGTAGGAGCGGGAGAGCAGTACTTC; cdr3_aa: CASSQYVGAGEQYF; d_call: TRBD2; v_call: TRBV7-2; j_call: TRBJ2-4; clone_size: -
cdr3_nt: TGCAGTGCTATATCGGCATCCGGGACTAGCTTCGATGAGCAGTTCTTC; cdr3_aa: CSAISASGTSFDEQFF; d_call: TRBD2; v_call: TRBV20-1; j_call: TRBJ2-1; clone_size: -
cdr3_nt: TGTGCCAGCAGTTACGGGGGAGTCGGCTACAATGAGCAGTTCTTC; cdr3_aa: CASSYGGVGYNEQFF; d_call: -; v_call: TRBV6-6; j_call: TRBJ2-1; clone_size: -
cdr3_nt: TGTGCCAGCAGCAAAGGCAGGAGAGTAGACGAGCAGTACTTC; cdr3_aa: CASSKGRRVDEQYF; d_call: -; v_call: TRBV21-1; j_call: TRBJ2-7; clone_size: -
cdr3_nt: TGTGCCAGCAGCTTATACCCTCTGGGTGAGCAGTACTTC; cdr3_aa: CASSLYPLGEQYF; d_call: -; v_call: TRBV7-2; j_call: TRBJ2-4; clone_size: few
cdr3_nt: TGCAGCGCGGGGCTAGCGGGGGAGACCCTGTACTTC; cdr3_aa: CSAGLAGETLYF; d_call: TRBD2; v_call: TRBV29-1; j_call: TRBJ2-5; clone_size: -
cdr3_nt: TGTGCCAGCTCATCCGGGACGGAGGGGATTGAAGCTTTCTTT; cdr3_aa: CASSSGTEGIEAFF; d_call: -; v_call: TRBV18; j_call: TRBJ1-1; clone_size: -
cdr3_nt: TGTGCCAGCAGCGTAGACGGGAGGGGGAGATACGCGTATTTT; cdr3_aa: CASSVDGRGRYAYF; d_call: TRBD2; v_call: TRBV9; j_call: TRBJ2-3; clone_size: -
cdr3_nt: TGTGCCAGCAGCTATATCCAGGGACTAGTGGGTGAGCAGTTCTTC; cdr3_aa: CASSYIQGLVGEQFF; d_call: TRBD2; v_call: TRBV12-3/TRBV12-4; j_call: TRBJ2-1; clone_size: -
cdr3_nt: TGTGCCAGCACAGACAGGGATCCAGGGACCCAGTACTTC; cdr3_aa: CASTDRDPGTQYF; d_call: TRBD1; v_call: TRBV7-9; j_call: TRBJ2-5; clone_size: -
cdr3_nt: TGTGCCGGCGGGCGGCCGCCCACAGATACGCAGTATTTT; cdr3_aa: CAGGRPPTDTQYF; d_call: -; v_call: TRBV6-5; j_call: TRBJ2-3; clone_size: few
cdr3_nt: TGCAGTGCTAGAGATCCAACAGGCCAGGCAGGAGCCAAAAACATTCAGTACTTC; cdr3_aa: CSARDPTGQAGAKNIQYF; d_call: -; v_call: TRBV20-1; j_call: TRBJ2-4; clone_size: -
cdr3_nt: TGTGCCAGCAGCAAGTTCCTCGGCAGGGTCTTTGGCTACACCTTC; cdr3_aa: CASSKFLGRVFGYTF; d_call: -; v_call: TRBV21-1; j_call: TRBJ1-2; clone_size: few
cdr3_nt: TGTGCCAGCAGTTTTAGGGGGGCTGAAACTAATGAAAAACTGTTTTTT; cdr3_aa: CASSFRGAETNEKLFF; d_call: -; v_call: TRBV28; j_call: TRBJ1-4; clone_size: -
cdr3_nt: TGTGCCAGCAGGAAGAAACCGGGCCTAGGGAGTGTTGGCCACGAGCAGTACTTC; cdr3_aa: CASRKKPGLGSVGHEQYF; d_call: -; v_call: TRBV7-2; j_call: TRBJ2-7; clone_size: few
cdr3_nt: TGTGCCAGCTCACGGAAAAGCCTACAGGGATCGTCCTACGAGCAGTACTTC; cdr3_aa: CASSRKSLQGSSYEQYF; d_call: -; v_call: TRBV18; j_call: TRBJ2-7; clone_size: -
cdr3_nt: TGTGCCAGCAGCCTAGCTAACACAGGGGGGATCTCCTACAATGAGCAGTACTTC; cdr3_aa: CASSLANTGGISYNEQYF; d_call: TRBD1; v_call: TRBV12-3/TRBV12-4; j_call: TRBJ2-7; clone_size: -
cdr3_nt: TGTGCCAGCAGTTTCACTGGGACCGGGGAGCTGTTTTTT; cdr3_aa: CASSFTGTGELFF; d_call: -; v_call: TRBV12-3/TRBV12-4; j_call: TRBJ2-2; clone_size: few
cdr3_nt: TGTGCCAGCAGCTACCGGGACAGGGACGGCGAGCAGTACTTC; cdr3_aa: CASSYRDRDGEQYF; d_call: TRBD1; v_call: TRBV5-5; j_call: TRBJ2-7; clone_size: -
cdr3_nt: TGTGCCAGCAGCTTAAAGGTCGGCGGGGCCTCCTACGAGCAGTACTTC; cdr3_aa: CASSLKVGGASYEQYF; d_call: -; v_call: TRBV11-2; j_call: TRBJ2-7; clone_size: few
cdr3_nt: TGTGCCAGCGGACGATGGGAGGCAGGATCGAGATACGCGTATTTT; cdr3_aa: CASGRWEAGSRYAYF; d_call: -; v_call: TRBV27; j_call: TRBJ2-3; clone_size: few
cdr3_nt: TGTGCCAGCAGCCCCGGCCAAACCTTGAACACCGGGGAGCTGTTTTTT; cdr3_aa: CASSPGQTLNTGELFF; d_call: -; v_call: TRBV3-1; j_call: TRBJ2-2; clone_size: -
cdr3_nt: TGTGCCAGCAGTTTAAAGAGTAAACACGAGCAGTACTTC; cdr3_aa: CASSLKSKHEQYF; d_call: -; v_call: TRBV12-3/TRBV12-4; j_call: TRBJ2-7; clone_size: -
cdr3_nt: TGTGCCAGCAGCCGAAACGGGTCCCCCTACGAGCAGTACTTC; cdr3_aa: CASSRNGSPYEQYF; d_call: -; v_call: TRBV27; j_call: TRBJ2-7; clone_size: -
cdr3_nt: TGCAGCGCCTGGACAGGCTTGAATGAAAAACTGTTTTTT; cdr3_aa: CSAWTGLNEKLFF; d_call: TRBD1; v_call: TRBV29-1; j_call: TRBJ1-4; clone_size: -
cdr3_nt: TGTGCCAGCAGTTTTTACTCGGGCCCGGGGGGTTTGGATGAGCAGTTCTTC; cdr3_aa: CASSFYSGPGGLDEQFF; d_call: TRBD2; v_call: TRBV27; j_call: TRBJ2-1; clone_size: -
cdr3_nt: TGTGCCAGCTCACTGGCAGGGTGGAAATACGAGCAGTACTTC; cdr3_aa: CASSLAGWKYEQYF; d_call: -; v_call: TRBV18; j_call: TRBJ2-7; clone_size: -
cdr3_nt: TGTGCCATCCCGAGAGGGAGGGCCTCGAACACCGGGGAGCTGTTTTTT; cdr3_aa: CAIPRGRASNTGELFF; d_call: TRBD2; v_call: TRBV10-3; j_call: TRBJ2-2; clone_size: -
cdr3_nt: TGTGCCAGCAGTGGATCCGGGGATCAGCCCCAGCATTTT; cdr3_aa: CASSGSGDQPQHF; d_call: -; v_call: TRBV12-3/TRBV12-4; j_call: TRBJ1-5; clone_size: -
cdr3_nt: TGTGCCCCCCCTGCCAGCACCTCGCTGGAGCAACAGAAGAACACTGAAGCTTTCTTT; cdr3_aa: CAPPASTSLEQQKNTEAFF; d_call: -; v_call: TRBV6-4; j_call: TRBJ1-1; clone_size: -
cdr3_nt: TGTGCCTGCAGCCCCCAGGTGGGGATGTGGGAGCAGTACTTC; cdr3_aa: CACSPQVGMWEQYF; d_call: -; v_call: TRBV7-2; j_call: TRBJ2-7; clone_size: -
cdr3_nt: TGCAGCGTTCGGACAGGGCCATACAATGAGCAGTTCTTC; cdr3_aa: CSVRTGPYNEQFF; d_call: TRBD1; v_call: TRBV29-1; j_call: TRBJ2-1; clone_size: -
cdr3_nt: TGTGCCAGCAGCTACCAAGGAGGGGACGAGCAGTACTTC; cdr3_aa: CASSYQGGDEQYF; d_call: -; v_call: TRBV7-2; j_call: TRBJ2-7; clone_size: -